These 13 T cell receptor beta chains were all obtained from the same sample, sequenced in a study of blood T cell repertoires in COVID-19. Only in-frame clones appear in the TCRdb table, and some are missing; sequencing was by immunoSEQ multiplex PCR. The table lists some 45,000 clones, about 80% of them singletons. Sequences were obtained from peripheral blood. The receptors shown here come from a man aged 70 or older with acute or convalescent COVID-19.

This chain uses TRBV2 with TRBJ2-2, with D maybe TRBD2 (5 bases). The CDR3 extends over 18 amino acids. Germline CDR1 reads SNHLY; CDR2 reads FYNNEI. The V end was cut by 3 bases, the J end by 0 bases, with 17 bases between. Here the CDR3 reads CASSDPRSGGTNTGELFF. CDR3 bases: TGTGCCAGCAGTGACCCCCGTAGTGGAGGAACGAACACCGGGGAGCTGTTTTTT.

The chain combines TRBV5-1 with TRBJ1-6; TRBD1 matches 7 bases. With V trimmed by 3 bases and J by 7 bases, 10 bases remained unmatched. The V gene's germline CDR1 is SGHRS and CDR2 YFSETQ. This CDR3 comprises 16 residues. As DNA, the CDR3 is TGCGCCAGCAGCTCGGACGCCGGGACAGCGAATTCACCCCTCCACTTT. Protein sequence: CASSSDAGTANSPLHF. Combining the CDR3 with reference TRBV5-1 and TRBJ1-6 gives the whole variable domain KAGVTQTPRYLIKTRGQQVTLSCSPISGHRSVSWYQQTPGQGLQFLFEYFSETQRNKGNFPGRFSGRQFSNSRSEMNVSTLELGDSALYLCASSSDAGTANSPLHFGNGTRLTVT.

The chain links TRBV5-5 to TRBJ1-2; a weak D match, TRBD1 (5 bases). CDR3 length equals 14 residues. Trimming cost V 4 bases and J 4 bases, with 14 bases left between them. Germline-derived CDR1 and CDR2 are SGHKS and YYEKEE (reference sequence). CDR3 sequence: CASSPGLISYGYTF. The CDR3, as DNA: TGTGCCAGCAGCCCGGGACTTATCAGCTATGGCTACACCTTC.

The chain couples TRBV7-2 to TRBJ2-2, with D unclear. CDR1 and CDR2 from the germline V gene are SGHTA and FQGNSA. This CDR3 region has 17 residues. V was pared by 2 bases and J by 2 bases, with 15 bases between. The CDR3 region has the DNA TGTGCCAGCAGCTTAATACCAGGCGCTTCTAACACCGGGGAGCTGTTTTTT. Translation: CASSLIPGASNTGELFF. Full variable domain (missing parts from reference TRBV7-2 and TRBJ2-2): GAGVSQSPSNKVTEKGKDVELRCDPISGHTALYWYRQSLGQGLEFLIYFQGNSAPDKSGLPSDRFSAERTGGSVSTLTIQRTQQEDSAVYLCASSLIPGASNTGELFFGEGSRLTVL.

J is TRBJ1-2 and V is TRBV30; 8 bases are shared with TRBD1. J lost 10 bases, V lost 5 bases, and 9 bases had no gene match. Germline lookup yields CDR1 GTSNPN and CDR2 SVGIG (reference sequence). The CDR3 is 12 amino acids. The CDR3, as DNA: TGTGCCTGGGATCGGGACAGGACACCCTACACCTTC. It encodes CAWDRDRTPYTF.

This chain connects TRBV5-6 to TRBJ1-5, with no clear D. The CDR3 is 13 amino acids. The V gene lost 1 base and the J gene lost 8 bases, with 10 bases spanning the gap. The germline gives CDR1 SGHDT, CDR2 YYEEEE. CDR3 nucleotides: TGTGCCAGCAGCTTGACCCCCGGGAAGCCCCAGCATTTT. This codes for CASSLTPGKPQHF.

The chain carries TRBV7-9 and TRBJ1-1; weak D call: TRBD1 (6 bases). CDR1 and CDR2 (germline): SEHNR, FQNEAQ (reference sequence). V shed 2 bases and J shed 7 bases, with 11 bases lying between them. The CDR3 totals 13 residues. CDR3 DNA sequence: TGTGCCAGCAGCTTAATGGGGGCACGTGAAGCTTTCTTT. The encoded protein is CASSLMGAREAFF.

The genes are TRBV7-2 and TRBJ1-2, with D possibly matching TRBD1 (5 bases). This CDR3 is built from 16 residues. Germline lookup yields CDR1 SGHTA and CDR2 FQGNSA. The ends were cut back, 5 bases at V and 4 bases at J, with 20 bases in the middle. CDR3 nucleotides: TGTGCCAGCAGCCTACACGGTGGGGCAGCCACCTATGGCTACACCTTC. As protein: CASSLHGGAATYGYTF.

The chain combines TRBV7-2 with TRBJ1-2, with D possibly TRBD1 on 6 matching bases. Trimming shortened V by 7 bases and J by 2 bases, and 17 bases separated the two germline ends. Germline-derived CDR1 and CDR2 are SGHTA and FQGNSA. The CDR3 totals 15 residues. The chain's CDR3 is CASTEGGSLNYGYTF. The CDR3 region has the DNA TGTGCCAGCACTGAGGGGGGGAGCCTCAACTATGGCTACACCTTC.

This chain's CDR3 is CASSPLQGVHNEKLFF. In DNA form, the CDR3 reads TGTGCCAGCTCACCACTACAGGGGGTCCACAATGAAAAACTGTTTTTT. The V and J genes are TRBV18 and TRBJ1-4; 8 nucleotides match TRBD1. The trim removed 1 base at V and 5 bases at J, leaving 6 bases unmatched. This CDR3 spans 16 amino acids. CDR1 is KGHSH, CDR2 LQKENI, per germline.

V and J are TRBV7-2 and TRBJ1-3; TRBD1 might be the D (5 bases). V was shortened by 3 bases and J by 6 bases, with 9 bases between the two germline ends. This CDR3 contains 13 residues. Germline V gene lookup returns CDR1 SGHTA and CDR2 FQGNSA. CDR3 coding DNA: TGTGCCAGCAGCTTTCAGGGTGAAAACACCATATATTTT. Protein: CASSFQGENTIYF.

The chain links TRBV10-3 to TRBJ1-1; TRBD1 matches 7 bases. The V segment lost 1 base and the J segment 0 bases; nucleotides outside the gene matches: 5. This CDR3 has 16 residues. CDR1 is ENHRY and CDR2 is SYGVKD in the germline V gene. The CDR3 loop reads CAISELRTGMNTEAFF. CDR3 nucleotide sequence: TGTGCCATCAGTGAGTTACGGACAGGCATGAACACTGAAGCTTTCTTT.

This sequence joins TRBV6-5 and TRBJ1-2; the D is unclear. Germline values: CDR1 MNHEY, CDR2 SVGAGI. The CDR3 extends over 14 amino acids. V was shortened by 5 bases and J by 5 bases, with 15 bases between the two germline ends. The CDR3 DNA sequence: TGTGCCAGCAGTCCGAGACAATTAATGTATGGCTACACCTTC. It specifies CASSPRQLMYGYTF.